Listed below are T cell receptor beta chains from one sample, sequenced in a study of PD-1 blockade in mismatch repair-deficient tumors. Only in-frame clones appear in the TCRdb table, and some are missing; sequencing was by immunoSEQ multiplex PCR. The data hold some 100,000 clones, with roughly four fifths observed a single time. The sequencing used peripheral blood, collected roughly 36 weeks after starting pembrolizumab. These receptors originate from an adult with mismatch repair-deficient cancer. Each CDR3 is given with its conserved first and last residue. D genes are given only for firm matches. Some rows mark clone size as missing; the rest say once, few, many or name a class of expanded clone.

V	J	size	D	CDR3	DNA
TRBV6-5	TRBJ2-1	.	.	CASGRGNEQFF	TGTGCCAGCGGCCGGGGCAATGAGCAGTTCTTC
TRBV4-2	TRBJ2-1	once	.	CASSQEASRRTTVEQFF	TGTGCCAGCAGCCAAGAAGCGAGCAGACGAACGACAGTAGAGCAGTTCTTC
TRBV5-4	TRBJ2-5	.	.	CASSLDPRSQETQYF	TGTGCCAGCAGCTTGGATCCCAGGTCCCAAGAGACCCAGTACTTC
TRBV29-1	TRBJ1-1	once	.	CSVEDMGAGTEAFF	TGCAGCGTTGAAGATATGGGGGCGGGCACTGAAGCTTTCTTT
TRBV19	TRBJ1-1	.	TRBD1	CASTPQGAANTEAFF	TGTGCCAGTACCCCTCAGGGGGCGGCGAACACTGAAGCTTTCTTT
TRBV5-1	TRBJ2-1	.	TRBD2	CASSPTSGRAVNEQFF	TGCGCCAGCAGCCCCACTAGCGGGAGGGCCGTCAATGAGCAGTTCTTC
TRBV18	TRBJ1-2	few	.	CASSPSGAANYGYTF	TGTGCCAGCTCACCATCGGGGGCCGCTAACTATGGCTACACCTTC
TRBV7-9	TRBJ2-6	.	.	CASSPPLGGANVLTF	TGTGCCAGCAGCCCACCCTTGGGTGGGGCCAACGTCCTGACTTTC
TRBV5-1	TRBJ2-1	.	.	CASRTTGEPYNEQFF	TGCGCCAGCAGGACTACGGGCGAGCCTTACAATGAGCAGTTCTTC
TRBV18	TRBJ2-1	.	.	CASSPQGTEQFF	TGTGCCAGCTCACCACAGGGAACTGAGCAGTTCTTC
TRBV5-6	TRBJ2-1	.	TRBD2	CASSPIAGPTNEQFF	TGTGCCAGCAGCCCCATAGCGGGACCCACGAATGAGCAGTTCTTC
TRBV6-5	TRBJ2-5	.	.	CASSPGYGETQYF	TGTGCCAGCAGCCCGGGGTACGGTGAGACCCAGTACTTC
TRBV6-1	TRBJ1-1	.	.	CASSGAGLNTEAFF	TGTGCCAGCAGTGGGGCAGGATTGAACACTGAAGCTTTCTTT
TRBV9	TRBJ2-3	.	.	CASSVGGSSSPSTDTQYF	TGTGCCAGCAGCGTAGGAGGATCGAGTTCCCCTAGCACAGATACGCAGTATTTT
TRBV19	TRBJ1-5	.	TRBD1	CASSKDRGDNQPQHF	TGTGCCAGTAGTAAGGACAGGGGTGATAATCAGCCCCAGCATTTT
TRBV11-3	TRBJ2-2	.	.	CASSFGGGGNTGELFF	TGTGCCAGCAGCTTCGGCGGTGGGGGGAACACCGGGGAGCTGTTTTTT
TRBV7-9	TRBJ1-2	.	.	CASSLEQAQSNYGYTF	TGTGCCAGCAGCTTAGAACAGGCCCAATCTAACTATGGCTACACCTTC
TRBV7-2	TRBJ2-3	.	.	CASSLAGITDTQYF	TGTGCCAGCAGCTTAGCGGGTATCACAGATACGCAGTATTTT
TRBV27	TRBJ1-1	.	TRBD1	CASTQTGGVATEAFF	TGTGCCAGCACCCAAACAGGGGGCGTAGCTACTGAAGCTTTCTTT
TRBV18	TRBJ2-7	.	.	CASSERTSSYEQYF	TGTGCCAGCTCCGAACGCACTTCATCCTACGAGCAGTACTTC
TRBV9	TRBJ2-7	.	.	CASSGVNSYEQYF	TGTGCCAGCAGCGGAGTTAATAGCTACGAGCAGTACTTC
TRBV19	TRBJ1-1	few	.	CASSTQPNTEAFF	TGTGCCAGTAGTACTCAACCTAACACTGAAGCTTTCTTT
TRBV7-9	TRBJ1-1	once	.	CASSLPSEFGAFF	TGTGCCAGCAGCCTCCCCTCCGAGTTCGGGGCTTTCTTT
TRBV7-2	TRBJ2-2	.	TRBD2	CASSPSGSGLSGELFF	TGTGCCAGCAGCCCTAGCGGGAGTGGTCTTTCCGGGGAGCTGTTTTTT
TRBV5-1	TRBJ1-1	.	TRBD1	CASSRTGASNTEAFF	TGCGCCAGCAGCCGTACAGGGGCATCGAACACTGAAGCTTTCTTT